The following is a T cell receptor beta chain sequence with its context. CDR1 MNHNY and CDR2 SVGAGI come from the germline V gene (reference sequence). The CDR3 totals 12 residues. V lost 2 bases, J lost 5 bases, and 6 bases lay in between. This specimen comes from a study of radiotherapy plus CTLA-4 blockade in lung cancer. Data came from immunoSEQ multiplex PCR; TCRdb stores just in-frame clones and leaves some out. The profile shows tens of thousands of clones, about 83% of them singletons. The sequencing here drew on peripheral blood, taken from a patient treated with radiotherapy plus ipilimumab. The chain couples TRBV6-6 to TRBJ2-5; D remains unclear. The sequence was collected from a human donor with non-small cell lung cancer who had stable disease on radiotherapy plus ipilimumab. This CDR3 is CASSYPSETQYF. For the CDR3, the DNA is TGTGCCAGCAGTTACCCGTCGGAGACCCAGTACTTC.